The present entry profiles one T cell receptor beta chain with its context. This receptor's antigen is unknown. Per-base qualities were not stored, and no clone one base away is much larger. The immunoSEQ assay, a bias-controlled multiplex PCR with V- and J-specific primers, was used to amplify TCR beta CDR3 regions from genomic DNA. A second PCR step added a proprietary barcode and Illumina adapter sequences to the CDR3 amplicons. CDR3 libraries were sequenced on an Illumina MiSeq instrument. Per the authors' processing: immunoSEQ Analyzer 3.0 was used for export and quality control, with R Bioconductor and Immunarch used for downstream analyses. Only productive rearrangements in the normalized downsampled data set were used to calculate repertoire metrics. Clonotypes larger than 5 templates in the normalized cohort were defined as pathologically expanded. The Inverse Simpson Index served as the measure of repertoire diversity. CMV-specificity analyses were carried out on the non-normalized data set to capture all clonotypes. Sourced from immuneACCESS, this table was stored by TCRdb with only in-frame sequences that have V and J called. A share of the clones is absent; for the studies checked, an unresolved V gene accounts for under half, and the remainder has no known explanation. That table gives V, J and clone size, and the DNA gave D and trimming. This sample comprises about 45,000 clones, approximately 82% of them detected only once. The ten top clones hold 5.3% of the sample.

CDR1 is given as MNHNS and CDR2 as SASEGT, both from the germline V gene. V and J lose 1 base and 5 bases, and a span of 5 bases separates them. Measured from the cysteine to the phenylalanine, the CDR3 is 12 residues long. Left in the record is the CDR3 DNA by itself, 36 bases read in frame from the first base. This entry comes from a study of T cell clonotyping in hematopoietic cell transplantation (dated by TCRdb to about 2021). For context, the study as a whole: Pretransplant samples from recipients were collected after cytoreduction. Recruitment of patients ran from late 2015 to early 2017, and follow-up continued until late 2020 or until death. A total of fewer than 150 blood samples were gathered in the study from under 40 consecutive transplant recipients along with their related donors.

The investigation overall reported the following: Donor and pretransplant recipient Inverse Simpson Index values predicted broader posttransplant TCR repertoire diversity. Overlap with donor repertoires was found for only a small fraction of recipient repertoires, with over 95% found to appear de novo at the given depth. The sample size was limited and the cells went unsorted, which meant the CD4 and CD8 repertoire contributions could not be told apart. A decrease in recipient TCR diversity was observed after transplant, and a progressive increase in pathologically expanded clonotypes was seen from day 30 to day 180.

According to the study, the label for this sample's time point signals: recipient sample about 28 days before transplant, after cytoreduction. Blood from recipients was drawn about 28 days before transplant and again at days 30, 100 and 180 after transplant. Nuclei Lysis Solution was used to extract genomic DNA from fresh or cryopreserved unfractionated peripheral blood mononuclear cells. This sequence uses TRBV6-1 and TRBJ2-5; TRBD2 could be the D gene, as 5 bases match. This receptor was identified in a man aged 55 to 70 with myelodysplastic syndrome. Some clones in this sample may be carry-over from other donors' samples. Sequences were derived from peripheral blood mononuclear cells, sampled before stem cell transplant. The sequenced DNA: TGTGCCAGCAGTGAAGAGCGGGAGACCCAGTACTTC. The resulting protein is CASSEERETQYF.